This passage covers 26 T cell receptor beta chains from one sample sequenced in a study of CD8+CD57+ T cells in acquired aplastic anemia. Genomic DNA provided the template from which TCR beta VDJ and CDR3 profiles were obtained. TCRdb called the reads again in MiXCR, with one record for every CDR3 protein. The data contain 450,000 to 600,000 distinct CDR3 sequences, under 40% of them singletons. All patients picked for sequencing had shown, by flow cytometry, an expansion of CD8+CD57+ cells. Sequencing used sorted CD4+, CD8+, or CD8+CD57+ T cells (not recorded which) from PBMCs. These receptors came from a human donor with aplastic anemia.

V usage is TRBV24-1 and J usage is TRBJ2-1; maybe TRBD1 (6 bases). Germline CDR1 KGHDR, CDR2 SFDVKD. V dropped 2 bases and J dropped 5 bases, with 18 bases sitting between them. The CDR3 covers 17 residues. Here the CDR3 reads CATSDSLRDRLNNEQFF. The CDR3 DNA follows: TGTGCCACCAGTGATTCCCTCCGAGACAGGCTAAACAATGAGCAGTTCTTC.

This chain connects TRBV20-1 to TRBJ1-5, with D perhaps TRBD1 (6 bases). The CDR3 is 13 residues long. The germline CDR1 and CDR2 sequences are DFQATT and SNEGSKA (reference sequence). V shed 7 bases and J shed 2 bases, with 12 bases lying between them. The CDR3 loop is CSVRGVGNQPQHF. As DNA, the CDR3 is TGCAGTGTTAGGGGGGTGGGCAATCAGCCCCAGCATTTT.

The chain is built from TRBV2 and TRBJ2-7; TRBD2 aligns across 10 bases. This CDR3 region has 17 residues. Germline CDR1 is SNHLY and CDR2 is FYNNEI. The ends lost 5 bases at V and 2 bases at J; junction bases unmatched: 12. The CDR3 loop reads CASSLALLAGGTYEQYF. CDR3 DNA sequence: TGTGCCAGCAGTTTAGCGCTTTTAGCGGGAGGCACCTACGAGCAGTACTTC.

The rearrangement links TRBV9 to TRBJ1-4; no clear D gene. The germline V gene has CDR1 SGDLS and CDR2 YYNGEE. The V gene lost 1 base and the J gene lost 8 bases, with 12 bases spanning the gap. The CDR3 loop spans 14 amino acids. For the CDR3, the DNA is TGTGCCAGCAGCGTAACCGGGAGAGCCGAAAAACTGTTTTTT. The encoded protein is CASSVTGRAEKLFF.

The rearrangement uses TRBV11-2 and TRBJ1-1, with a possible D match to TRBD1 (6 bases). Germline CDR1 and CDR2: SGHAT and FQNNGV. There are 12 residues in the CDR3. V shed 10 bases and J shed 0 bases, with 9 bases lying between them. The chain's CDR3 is CATGQMNTEAFF. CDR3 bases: TGTGCCACCGGACAGATGAACACTGAAGCTTTCTTT.

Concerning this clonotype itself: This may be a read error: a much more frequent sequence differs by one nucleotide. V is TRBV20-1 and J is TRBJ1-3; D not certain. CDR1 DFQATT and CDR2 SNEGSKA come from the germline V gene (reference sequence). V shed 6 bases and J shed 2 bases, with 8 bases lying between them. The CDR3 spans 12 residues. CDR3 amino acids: CSARRPGNTIYF. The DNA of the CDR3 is TGCAGTGCGAGACGCCCTGGAAACACCATATATTTT.

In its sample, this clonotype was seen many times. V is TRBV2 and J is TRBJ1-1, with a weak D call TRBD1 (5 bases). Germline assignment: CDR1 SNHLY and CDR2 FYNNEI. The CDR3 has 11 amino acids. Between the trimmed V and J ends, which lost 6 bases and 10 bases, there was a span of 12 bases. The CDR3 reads CASSPGTPAFF. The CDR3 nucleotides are TGTGCCAGCAGCCCTGGGACTCCAGCTTTCTTT.

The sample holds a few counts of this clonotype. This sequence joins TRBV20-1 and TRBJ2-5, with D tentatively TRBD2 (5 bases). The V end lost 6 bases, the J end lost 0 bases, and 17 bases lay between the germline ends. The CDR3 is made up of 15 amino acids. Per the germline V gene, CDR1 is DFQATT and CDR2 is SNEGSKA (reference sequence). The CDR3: CSATKGGSYQETQYF. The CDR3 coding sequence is TGCAGTGCAACAAAAGGAGGTTCGTACCAAGAGACCCAGTACTTC.

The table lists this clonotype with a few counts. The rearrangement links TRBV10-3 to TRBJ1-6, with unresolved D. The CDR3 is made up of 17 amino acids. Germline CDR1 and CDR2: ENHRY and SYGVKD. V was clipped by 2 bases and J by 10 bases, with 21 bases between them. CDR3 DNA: TGTGCCATCAGTGAGCGCCTGACGGGTCCGGGTGCCTCACCCCTCCACTTT. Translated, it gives CAISERLTGPGASPLHF.

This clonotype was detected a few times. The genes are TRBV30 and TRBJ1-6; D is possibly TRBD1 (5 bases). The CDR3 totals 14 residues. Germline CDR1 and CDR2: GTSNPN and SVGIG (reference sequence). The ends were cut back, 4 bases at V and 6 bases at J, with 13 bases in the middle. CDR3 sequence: CAWTEGRANSPLHF. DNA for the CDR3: TGTGCCTGGACAGAGGGCAGGGCTAATTCACCCCTCCACTTT.

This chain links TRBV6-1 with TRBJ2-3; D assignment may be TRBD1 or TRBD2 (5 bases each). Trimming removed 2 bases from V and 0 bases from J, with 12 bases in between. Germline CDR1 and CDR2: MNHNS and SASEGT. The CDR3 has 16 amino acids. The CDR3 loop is CASSELGTSSTDTQYF. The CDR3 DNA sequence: TGTGCCAGCAGTGAACTAGGGACGTCTAGCACAGATACGCAGTATTTT.

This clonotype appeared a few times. CDR3 in amino acids: CASSLSRAGSNQPQHF. CDR3 nucleotide sequence: TGTGCCAGCAGCTTATCTAGGGCAGGTAGCAATCAGCCCCAGCATTTT. The chain has TRBV11-2 and TRBJ1-5, with D unclear. The CDR3 has 16 amino acids. V gave up 2 bases and J gave up 0 bases, with 11 bases separating them. CDR1 and CDR2 from the germline V gene are SGHAT and FQNNGV.

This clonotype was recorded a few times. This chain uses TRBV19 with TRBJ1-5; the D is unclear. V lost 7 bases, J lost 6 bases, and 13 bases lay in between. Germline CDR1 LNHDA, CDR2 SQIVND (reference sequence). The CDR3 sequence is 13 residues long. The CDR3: CASIFRGGQPQHF. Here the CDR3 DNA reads TGTGCCAGTATTTTCCGGGGAGGTCAGCCCCAGCATTTT.

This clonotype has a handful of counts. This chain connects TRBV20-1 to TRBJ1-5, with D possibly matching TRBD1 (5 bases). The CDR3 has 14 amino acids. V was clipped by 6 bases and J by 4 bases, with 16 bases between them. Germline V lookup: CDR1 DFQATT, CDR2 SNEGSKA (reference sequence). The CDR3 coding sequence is TGCAGTGCCGGGAGAGGGGCCAGGAATCAGCCCCAGCATTTT. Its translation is CSAGRGARNQPQHF.

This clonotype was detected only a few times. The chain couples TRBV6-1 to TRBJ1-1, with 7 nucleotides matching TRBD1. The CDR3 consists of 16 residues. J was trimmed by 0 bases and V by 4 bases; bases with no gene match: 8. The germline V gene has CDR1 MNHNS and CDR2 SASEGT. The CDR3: CASSGLTGLMNTEAFF. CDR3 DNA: TGTGCCAGCAGTGGCCTGACAGGGCTCATGAACACTGAAGCTTTCTTT.

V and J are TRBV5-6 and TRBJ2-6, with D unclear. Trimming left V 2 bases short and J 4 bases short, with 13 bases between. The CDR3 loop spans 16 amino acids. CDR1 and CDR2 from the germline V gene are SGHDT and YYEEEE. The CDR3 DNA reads TGTGCCAGCAGCTTTAGGGCAGGTTCCGGGGCCAACGTCCTGACTTTC. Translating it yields CASSFRAGSGANVLTF.

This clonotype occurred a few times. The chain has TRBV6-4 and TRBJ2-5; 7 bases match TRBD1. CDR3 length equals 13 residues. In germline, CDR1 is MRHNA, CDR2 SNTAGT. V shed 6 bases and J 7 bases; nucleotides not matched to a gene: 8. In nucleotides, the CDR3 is TGTGCCAGCAGCGAGGACAGGTCAGGGACCCAGTACTTC. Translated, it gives CASSEDRSGTQYF.

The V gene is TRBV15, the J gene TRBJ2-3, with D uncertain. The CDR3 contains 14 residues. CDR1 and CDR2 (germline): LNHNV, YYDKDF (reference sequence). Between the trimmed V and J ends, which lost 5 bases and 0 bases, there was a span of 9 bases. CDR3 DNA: TGTGCCACCAGCGGACGGATTAGCACAGATACGCAGTATTTT. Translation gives CATSGRISTDTQYF.

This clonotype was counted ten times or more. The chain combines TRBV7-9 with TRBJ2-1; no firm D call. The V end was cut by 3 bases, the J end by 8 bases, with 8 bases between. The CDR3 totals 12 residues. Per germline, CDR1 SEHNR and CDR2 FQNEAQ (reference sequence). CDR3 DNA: TGTGCCAGCAGCTTCTCCGTGGATGAGCAGTTCTTC. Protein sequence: CASSFSVDEQFF.

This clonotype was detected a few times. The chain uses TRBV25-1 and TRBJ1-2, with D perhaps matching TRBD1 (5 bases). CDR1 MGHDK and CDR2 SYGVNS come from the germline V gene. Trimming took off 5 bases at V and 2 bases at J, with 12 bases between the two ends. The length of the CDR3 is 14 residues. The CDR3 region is CASSRGGGNYGYTF. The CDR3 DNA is TGTGCCAGCAGTCGGGGCGGAGGGAACTATGGCTACACCTTC.

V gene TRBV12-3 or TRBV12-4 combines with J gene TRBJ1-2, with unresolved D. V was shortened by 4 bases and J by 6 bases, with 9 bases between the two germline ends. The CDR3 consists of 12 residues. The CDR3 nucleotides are TGTGCCAGCAGTTCCTACGGTGATGGCTACACCTTC. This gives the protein CASSSYGDGYTF.

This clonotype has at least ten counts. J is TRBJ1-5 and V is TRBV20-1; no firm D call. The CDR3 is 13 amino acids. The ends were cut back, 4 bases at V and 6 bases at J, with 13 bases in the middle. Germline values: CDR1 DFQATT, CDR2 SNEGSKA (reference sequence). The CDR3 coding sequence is TGCAGTGCTAAAGAGGTAAGGTTTCAGCCCCAGCATTTT. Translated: CSAKEVRFQPQHF.

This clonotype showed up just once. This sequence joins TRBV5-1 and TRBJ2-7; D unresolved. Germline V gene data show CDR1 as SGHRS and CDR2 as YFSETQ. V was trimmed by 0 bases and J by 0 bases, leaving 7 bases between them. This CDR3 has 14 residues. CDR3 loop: CASSLAINSYEQYF. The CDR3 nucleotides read TGCGCCAGCAGCTTGGCAATCAACTCCTACGAGCAGTACTTC.

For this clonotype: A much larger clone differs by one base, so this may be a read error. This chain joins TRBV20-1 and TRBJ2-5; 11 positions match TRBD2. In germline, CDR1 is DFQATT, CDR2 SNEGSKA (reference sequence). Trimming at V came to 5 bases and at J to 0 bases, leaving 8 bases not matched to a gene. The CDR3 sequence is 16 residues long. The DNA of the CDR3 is TGCAGTGCTCCGGGACTAGCGGAGGCGAACCAAGAGACCCAGTACTTC. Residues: CSAPGLAEANQETQYF.

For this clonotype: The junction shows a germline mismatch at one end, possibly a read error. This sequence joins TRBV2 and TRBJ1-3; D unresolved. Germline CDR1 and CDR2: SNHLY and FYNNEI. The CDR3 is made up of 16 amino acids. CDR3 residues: CACSDWVRTAGNTIYF. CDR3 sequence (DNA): TGTGCCTGCAGTGACTGGGTCAGGACGGCTGGAAACACCATATATTTT.

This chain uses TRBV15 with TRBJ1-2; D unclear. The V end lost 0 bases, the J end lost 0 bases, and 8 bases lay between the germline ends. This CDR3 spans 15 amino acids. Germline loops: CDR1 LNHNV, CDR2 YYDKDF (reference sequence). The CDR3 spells CATSRDEGANYGYTF. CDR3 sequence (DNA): TGTGCCACCAGCAGAGACGAGGGAGCTAACTATGGCTACACCTTC.